Below, 21 T cell receptor beta chains from the same sample are listed, as sequenced in a study of technical replicates of blood from a few donors. The assay was immunoSEQ multiplex PCR, and TCRdb's table has in-frame clones only and misses some. The data hold some 30,000 clones, with around 90% observed a single time. The sequenced sample consisted of PBMCs. The source of these receptors is a human donor in good health. Some clones in this sample may be carry-over from other donors' samples.

The chain combines TRBV30 with TRBJ2-5, with 9 bases that match TRBD1. The CDR3 runs to 12 residues. Trimming cost V 7 bases and J 5 bases; bases outside gene matches: 5. Germline CDR1 is GTSNPN and CDR2 is SVGIG (reference sequence). The CDR3 bases are TGTGCCTTGGACAGGGGAGGGGAGACCCAGTACTTC. This gives the protein CALDRGGETQYF.

The chain employs TRBV30 and TRBJ1-2; D is unresolved. The CDR3 covers 11 residues. The germline CDR1 and CDR2 sequences are GTSNPN and SVGIG (reference sequence). Trimming took 3 bases from V and 2 from J, leaving 4 bases between them. The CDR3 is CAWRTNYGYTF. The CDR3 DNA is TGTGCCTGGAGAACAAACTATGGCTACACCTTC.

The chain is built from TRBV2 and TRBJ1-2; tentative D call: TRBD1 (6 bases). The CDR3 totals 14 residues. Germline CDR1 SNHLY, CDR2 FYNNEI. V was cut by 2 bases and J by 6 bases, with 13 bases left in between. CDR3 sequence: CASSEPRQADGYTF. The CDR3 DNA sequence: TGTGCCAGCAGTGAACCCAGACAGGCTGATGGCTACACCTTC.

The chain joins TRBV9 to TRBJ2-5, with TRBD2 identical over 7 bases. From germline, CDR1 is SGDLS and CDR2 YYNGEE. V was clipped by 3 bases and J by 5 bases; unmatched bases: 16. The CDR3 covers 17 residues. The CDR3 here is CASSAQWGGAGRETQYF. DNA of the CDR3: TGTGCCAGCAGCGCCCAGTGGGGTGGAGCGGGAAGGGAGACCCAGTACTTC.

The gene calls are TRBV19 and TRBJ2-2; tentatively, D is TRBD1 (6 bases). The CDR3 is 12 residues long. CDR1 is LNHDA, CDR2 SQIVND, per germline (reference sequence). Trimming took off 10 bases at V and 4 bases at J, with 10 bases between the two ends. The CDR3, as DNA: TGTGCCATCAAAGGGGGCACCGGGGAGCTGTTTTTT. Residues: CAIKGGTGELFF. The full variable domain, rest sourced from reference TRBV19 and TRBJ2-2, is DGGITQSPKYLFRKEGQNVTLSCEQNLNHDAMYWYRQDPGQGLRLIYYSQIVNDFQKGDIAEGYSVSREKKESFPLTVTSAQKNPTAFYLCAIKGGTGELFFGEGSRLTVL.

This chain uses TRBV4-1 with TRBJ2-7, with a weak D call TRBD2 (8 bases). The germline gives CDR1 MGHRA, CDR2 YSYEKL. The CDR3 loop spans 16 amino acids. The ends were cut back, 4 bases at V and 3 bases at J, with 19 bases in the middle. The CDR3 reads CASSLGGGGTLYEQYF. The CDR3 DNA follows: TGCGCCAGCAGCCTAGGGGGCGGGGGGACCCTCTACGAGCAGTACTTC.

The chain is built from TRBV7-2 and TRBJ1-1; perhaps TRBD1 as D (5 bases). The germline V gene has CDR1 SGHTA and CDR2 FQGNSA. The CDR3 length is 12 residues. V lost 5 bases, J lost 8 bases, and 12 bases lay in between. The CDR3 DNA sequence: TGTGCCAGCAGCGAAGACAGACTGGAAGCTTTCTTT. It yields the protein CASSEDRLEAFF.

This clone was counted between two and nine times. The chain employs TRBV5-6 and TRBJ1-5; TRBD1 matches 9 bases. Germline CDR1 and CDR2: SGHDT and YYEEEE. The CDR3 spans 15 residues. The J segment lost 7 bases and the V segment lost 4 bases, leaving 9 bases of the junction unmatched. CDR3 nucleotide sequence: TGTGCCAGCAGCGCCCAGGACAGGGGTTGGCAGCCCCAGCATTTT. Translation: CASSAQDRGWQPQHF. The complete variable domain, with remaining parts taken from reference TRBV5-6 and TRBJ1-5, reads DAGVTQSPTHLIKTRGQQVTLRCSPKSGHDTVSWYQQALGQGPQFIFQYYEEEERQRGNFPDRFSGHQFPNYSSELNVNALLLGDSALYLCASSAQDRGWQPQHFGDGTRLSIL.

V gene TRBV7-2 combines with J gene TRBJ1-5; a possible D gene is TRBD1 (5 bases). V lost 5 bases, J lost 0 bases, and 14 bases lay in between. The CDR3 runs to 16 residues. The germline V gene encodes CDR1 SGHTA and CDR2 FQGNSA. The DNA for the CDR3 is TGTGCCAGCAGCCGGGGGGGAGGGAGTAGCAATCAGCCCCAGCATTTT. Its protein is CASSRGGGSSNQPQHF.

This clone was counted a single time. V usage is TRBV27 and J usage is TRBJ1-1, with D unresolved. Trimming pared 8 bases from V and 7 bases from J, leaving 5 bases between. This CDR3 region has 9 residues. Germline lookup yields CDR1 MNHEY and CDR2 SMNVEV (reference sequence). The CDR3 nucleotides read TGTGCCAGCTGGCATGAAGCTTTCTTT. Residues: CASWHEAFF.

The chain combines TRBV6-1 with TRBJ1-5; 7 positions agree with TRBD1. V dropped 1 base and J dropped 7; count of bases not matched to a gene: 4. The CDR3 is made up of 14 amino acids. Germline values: CDR1 MNHNS, CDR2 SASEGT. CDR3 bases: TGTGCCAGCAGTGAAGAGACAGGGCGACAGCCCCAGCATTTT. Amino acid sequence: CASSEETGRQPQHF.

This chain uses TRBV6-5 with TRBJ2-7; D might be TRBD2 (7 bases). Germline V lookup: CDR1 MNHEY, CDR2 SVGAGI. The ends were cut back, 0 bases at V and 0 bases at J, with 12 bases in the middle. CDR3 length: 16 residues. The chain's CDR3 is CASSYSFRGASYEQYF. CDR3 sequence (DNA): TGTGCCAGCAGTTACTCTTTTCGGGGGGCCTCCTACGAGCAGTACTTC.

The chain joins TRBV5-6 to TRBJ2-3, with 7 bases fitting TRBD2. Unmatched junction bases numbered 14, after V lost 5 bases and J lost 5 bases. Germline values: CDR1 SGHDT, CDR2 YYEEEE. The length of the CDR3 is 16 residues. The CDR3 here is CASSPTSRSQGDTQYF. Here the CDR3 DNA reads TGTGCCAGCAGTCCGACTAGCCGCAGCCAGGGAGATACGCAGTATTTT.

The chain couples TRBV6-6 to TRBJ2-3; 10 bases map to TRBD1. The CDR3 covers 15 residues. J was trimmed by 4 bases and V by 2 bases; bases with no gene match: 3. Per germline, CDR1 MNHNY and CDR2 SVGAGI (reference sequence). CDR3: CASSYGTGDADTQYF. CDR3 nucleotides: TGTGCCAGCAGTTACGGGACAGGGGACGCAGATACGCAGTATTTT.

The rearrangement joins TRBV30 to TRBJ2-4, with 7 bases identical to TRBD1. CDR1 is GTSNPN, CDR2 SVGIG, per germline (reference sequence). Losses at the gene ends were 1 base for V and 9 bases for J; bases not matched to a gene: 9. This CDR3 is built from 14 residues. DNA of the CDR3: TGTGCCTGGAGTGGATTCACAGGGGATGGCATTCAGTACTTC. Its translation: CAWSGFTGDGIQYF.

This clone was seen a single time. The rearrangement links TRBV5-4 to TRBJ1-2; D perhaps matches TRBD1 (5 bases). From germline, CDR1 is SGHNT and CDR2 YYREEE (reference sequence). The CDR3 contains 15 residues. With 1 base removed from V and 4 bases from J, the gap between germline ends came to 14 bases. CDR3 nucleotides: TGTGCCAGCAGCTTGAGTCATCAGGGTGGCTATGGCTACACCTTC. Its translation is CASSLSHQGGYGYTF.

The gene calls are TRBV7-2 and TRBJ2-3; 11 nucleotides line up with TRBD2. The CDR3 runs 16 residues. Germline V lookup: CDR1 SGHTA, CDR2 FQGNSA. The junction had 4 bases not matched to a gene; V was cut back by 3 bases and J by 2 bases. The CDR3 DNA reads TGTGCCAGCAGCTTCACTAGCGGGGGAGTCACAGATACGCAGTATTTT. This encodes CASSFTSGGVTDTQYF.

This chain joins TRBV19 and TRBJ1-5, with D tentatively TRBD1 (5 bases). Deletions cut 1 base from V and 7 bases from J, with 17 bases between. This CDR3 region has 16 residues. Germline V CDR1 and CDR2: LNHDA, SQIVND (reference sequence). Written as DNA, the CDR3 is TGTGCCAGTAGTATAGTCCCCGGGGGTGGAGGGCAGCCCCAGCATTTT. It yields the protein CASSIVPGGGGQPQHF.

This rearrangement joins TRBV4-3 to TRBJ1-4, with a possible D match to TRBD1 (5 bases). The V and J ends lost 0 bases and 6 bases respectively, with 11 bases between them. Looked up from germline, CDR1 is LGHNA and CDR2 is YSLEER. The length of the CDR3 is 15 residues. The CDR3, as DNA: TGCGCCAGCAGCCAAGATTCGGGGGAGGATGAAAAACTGTTTTTT. It encodes CASSQDSGEDEKLFF.

DNA for the CDR3: TGCGCCAGCAGCCCTGGTGGGAGGAACACTGAAGCTTTCTTT. Protein: CASSPGGRNTEAFF. The chain combines TRBV4-3 with TRBJ1-1; D is ambiguous. Germline V gene sequence: CDR1 LGHNA, CDR2 YSLEER. Trimming stripped 4 bases from V and 1 base from J, with 10 bases between. This CDR3 comprises 14 residues.

The chain is built from TRBV13 and TRBJ2-5, with D possibly TRBD1 on 5 matching bases. V dropped 6 bases and J dropped 2 bases, with 13 bases sitting between them. Germline V gives CDR1 PRHDT, CDR2 FYEKMQ (reference sequence). The CDR3 has 14 residues. Here the CDR3 DNA reads TGTGCCAGCAGGAGAGAAGGGGTGCAAGAGACCCAGTACTTC. Translating gives CASRREGVQETQYF.